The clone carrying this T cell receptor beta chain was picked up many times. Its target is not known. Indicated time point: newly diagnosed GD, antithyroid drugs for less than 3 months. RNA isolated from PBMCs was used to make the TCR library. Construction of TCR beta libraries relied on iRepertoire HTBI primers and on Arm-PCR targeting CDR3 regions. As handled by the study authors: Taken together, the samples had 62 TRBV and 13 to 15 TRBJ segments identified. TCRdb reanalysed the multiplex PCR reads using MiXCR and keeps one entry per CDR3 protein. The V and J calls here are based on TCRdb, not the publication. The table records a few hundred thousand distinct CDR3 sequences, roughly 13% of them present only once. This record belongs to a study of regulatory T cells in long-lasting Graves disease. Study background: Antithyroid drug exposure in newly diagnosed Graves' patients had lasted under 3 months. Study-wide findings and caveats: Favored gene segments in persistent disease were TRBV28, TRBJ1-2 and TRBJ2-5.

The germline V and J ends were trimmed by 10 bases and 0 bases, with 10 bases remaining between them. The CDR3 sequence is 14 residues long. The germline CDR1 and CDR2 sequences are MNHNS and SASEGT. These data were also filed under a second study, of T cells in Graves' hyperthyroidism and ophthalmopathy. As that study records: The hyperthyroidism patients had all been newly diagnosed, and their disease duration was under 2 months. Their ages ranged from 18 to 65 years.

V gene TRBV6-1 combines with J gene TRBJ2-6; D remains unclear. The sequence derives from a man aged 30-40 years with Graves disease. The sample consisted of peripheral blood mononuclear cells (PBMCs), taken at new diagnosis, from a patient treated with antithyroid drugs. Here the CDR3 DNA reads TGTGCCACCTTTAGGGACTCTGGGGCCAACGTCCTGACTTTC. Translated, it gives CATFRDSGANVLTF.